One and the same sample provided the 30 T cell receptor beta chains below, sequenced in a study of T cells in tuberculosis. Stated time point: new active TB diagnosis, blood taken before or within 7 days of starting treatment. The table came from immunoSEQ multiplex PCR; TCRdb's copy has only in-frame clones and leaves some out. The data contain about 34,000 clones, roughly 93% of them singletons. Sequencing was performed on PBMCs, taken at tuberculosis diagnosis. The receptors shown here come from an adult with tuberculosis.

The genes are TRBV19 and TRBJ1-1, with 8 bases identical to TRBD1. Losses at the gene ends were 5 bases for V and 5 bases for J; bases not matched to a gene: 10. The length of the CDR3 is 15 residues. Germline-derived CDR1 and CDR2 are LNHDA and SQIVND (reference sequence). This CDR3 reads CASSSQQGDWTEAFF. As DNA, the CDR3 is TGTGCCAGTAGTTCCCAACAGGGGGATTGGACTGAAGCTTTCTTT.

The chain combines TRBV9 with TRBJ1-4; D is undetermined. The germline gives CDR1 SGDLS, CDR2 YYNGEE. The CDR3 covers 12 residues. V shed 3 bases and J shed 5 bases, with 5 bases lying between them. The CDR3 sequence is CASSAQNEKLFF. CDR3 nucleotides: TGTGCCAGCAGCGCCCAGAATGAAAAACTGTTTTTT.

The chain combines TRBV19 with TRBJ2-7, with D perhaps matching TRBD1 (6 bases). This CDR3 has 18 amino acids. Germline V gene lookup returns CDR1 LNHDA and CDR2 SQIVND (reference sequence). V was pared by 3 bases and J by 0 bases, with 21 bases between. CDR3 DNA sequence: TGTGCCAGTAGTATGGGGCCGTGGGGCACAGGGAGCTCCTACGAGCAGTACTTC. It is translated as CASSMGPWGTGSSYEQYF.

The V and J genes are TRBV2 and TRBJ2-1, with 9 bases matching TRBD2. After removal of 8 bases from V and 3 bases from J, the junction contained 8 bases not matched to a gene. This CDR3 spans 15 amino acids. Per the germline V gene, CDR1 is SNHLY and CDR2 is FYNNEI. CDR3 in DNA: TGTGCCAGCGGGAAGACTAGCGGAAACTACAATGAGCAGTTCTTC. It codes for CASGKTSGNYNEQFF.

The J gene is TRBJ2-5, the V gene TRBV5-4; TRBD2 matches at 8 bases. J lost 5 bases, V lost 2 bases, and 5 bases had no gene match. The CDR3 length is 14 residues. Germline CDR1 reads SGHNT; CDR2 reads YYREEE (reference sequence). The CDR3 DNA reads as TGTGCCAGCAGCTTTGCGGGGGGCAGGGAGACCCAGTACTTC. Translating gives CASSFAGGRETQYF.

The chain has TRBV5-8 and TRBJ2-3, with 7 bases fitting TRBD1. The junction had 11 bases not matched to a gene; V was cut back by 3 bases and J by 4 bases. CDR1 and CDR2 (germline): SGHTS, YDEGEE. The CDR3 length is 16 residues. The chain's CDR3 is CASSSLEYTGADTQYF. The CDR3 nucleotides are TGTGCCAGCAGCTCCCTCGAGTACACAGGGGCAGATACGCAGTATTTT. The variable domain in full, with the rest retrieved from reference TRBV5-8 and TRBJ2-3, is EAGVTQSPTHLIKTRGQQATLRCSPISGHTSVYWYQQALGLGLQFLLWYDEGEERNRGNFPPRFSGRQFPNYSSELNVNALELEDSALYLCASSSLEYTGADTQYFGPGTRLTVL.

The chain is built from TRBV30 and TRBJ1-2; the D is unclear. The germline CDR1 and CDR2 sequences are GTSNPN and SVGIG (reference sequence). Trimming removed 0 bases from V and 4 bases from J, with 9 bases in between. The CDR3 sequence is 13 residues long. The CDR3 region is CAWSVGGTYGYTF. As DNA, the CDR3 is TGTGCCTGGAGTGTAGGCGGCACCTATGGCTACACCTTC.

The genes are TRBV29-1 and TRBJ1-1, with D unresolved. This CDR3 has 12 amino acids. Trimming pared 1 base from V and 8 bases from J, leaving 11 bases between. Per the germline V gene, CDR1 is SQVTM and CDR2 is ANQGSEA. The CDR3 bases are TGCAGCGTTGAAGGGTTTGTCGGGGAAGCTTTCTTT. This translates into CSVEGFVGEAFF. Full variable domain (rest looked up from reference TRBV29-1 and TRBJ1-1): SAVISQKPSRDICQRGTSLTIQCQVDSQVTMMFWYRQQPGQSLTLIATANQGSEATYESGFVIDKFPISRPNLTFSTLTVSNMSPEDSSIYLCSVEGFVGEAFFGQGTRLTVV.

The chain has TRBV19 and TRBJ1-5, with D possibly matching TRBD1 (5 bases). This CDR3 spans 13 amino acids. V lost 5 bases and J lost 5, with 10 bases in between. Looked up from germline, CDR1 is LNHDA and CDR2 is SQIVND (reference sequence). The CDR3 spells CASSGGGYQPQHF. Written as DNA, the CDR3 is TGTGCCAGTAGTGGGGGGGGGTATCAGCCCCAGCATTTT.

The chain uses TRBV15 and TRBJ1-2; 8 positions match TRBD1. Germline V gives CDR1 LNHNV, CDR2 YYDKDF (reference sequence). V gave up 3 bases and J gave up 3 bases; unmatched junction bases: 6. The CDR3 is made up of 15 amino acids. The CDR3 protein is CATSRDREIDYGYTF. The CDR3 DNA follows: TGTGCCACCAGCAGGGACAGGGAAATTGACTATGGCTACACCTTC.

V is TRBV11-2 and J is TRBJ2-5; D is perhaps TRBD2 (5 bases). This CDR3 has 14 amino acids. Germline V CDR1 and CDR2: SGHAT, FQNNGV. Between the trimmed V and J ends, which lost 1 base and 0 bases, there was a span of 6 bases. The CDR3 loop is CASSLAGNQETQYF. As DNA, the CDR3 is TGTGCCAGCAGCTTAGCGGGGAACCAAGAGACCCAGTACTTC.

This clone was recorded once. This chain connects TRBV4-1 to TRBJ2-2; a weak D match, TRBD1 (6 bases). There are 17 residues in the CDR3. Per the germline V gene, CDR1 is MGHRA and CDR2 is YSYEKL. V was trimmed by 4 bases and J by 3 bases, leaving 18 bases between them. CDR3 region: CASSLPETNRDTGELFF. As DNA, the CDR3 is TGCGCCAGCAGCCTACCTGAAACGAACAGGGACACCGGGGAGCTGTTTTTT.

This clone was seen once. The chain carries TRBV2 and TRBJ2-7; 7 nucleotides line up with TRBD2. The CDR3 has 14 residues. The germline V gene has CDR1 SNHLY and CDR2 FYNNEI. V lost 6 bases, J lost 2 bases, and 7 bases stayed unmatched. CDR3 bases: TGTGCCAGCAGGCCGGGACTAACGACCTACGAGCAGTACTTC. Protein product: CASRPGLTTYEQYF.

The genes are TRBV4-2 and TRBJ2-2; D not resolved. Trimming shortened V by 1 base and J by 8 bases, and 5 bases separated the two germline ends. CDR1 is LGHNA and CDR2 is YNFKEQ in the germline V gene. CDR3 size: 12 residues. In nucleotides, the CDR3 is TGTGCCAGCAGCCAAGTTCTTGGGGAGCTGTTTTTT. Residues: CASSQVLGELFF.

V and J are TRBV7-2 and TRBJ1-5; D is ambiguous. V lost 5 bases and J lost 5, with 13 bases in between. CDR1 and CDR2 (germline): SGHTA, FQGNSA. This CDR3 contains 14 residues. CDR3: CASSPEGGYQPQHF. Here the CDR3 DNA reads TGTGCCAGCAGCCCAGAGGGCGGGTATCAGCCCCAGCATTTT.

The chain recombines TRBV5-1 with TRBJ1-1; 10 bases agree with TRBD1. J was trimmed by 0 bases and V by 4 bases; bases with no gene match: 3. This CDR3 contains 15 residues. In germline, CDR1 is SGHRS, CDR2 YFSETQ. In DNA form, the CDR3 reads TGCGCCAGCAGCAGGACAGGGGGAGTGAACACTGAAGCTTTCTTT. This sequence encodes CASSRTGGVNTEAFF.

The rearrangement uses TRBV7-3 and TRBJ1-1; 7 nucleotides line up with TRBD1. CDR1 and CDR2 from the germline V gene are SGHTA and FQGTGA. After removal of 5 bases from V and 1 base from J, the junction contained 4 bases not matched to a gene. The CDR3 totals 14 residues. The CDR3 spells CASSPSGGNTEAFF. The CDR3 DNA sequence: TGTGCCAGCAGCCCTTCAGGGGGGAACACTGAAGCTTTCTTT.

The V call is TRBV4-1, the J call TRBJ1-1; 8 positions match TRBD1. Germline V gene sequence: CDR1 MGHRA, CDR2 YSYEKL. The V segment lost 0 bases and the J segment 6 bases; nucleotides outside the gene matches: 6. The CDR3 extends over 15 amino acids. This CDR3 reads CASSQDPDRVAEAFF. CDR3 sequence (DNA): TGCGCCAGCAGCCAAGACCCGGACAGGGTCGCTGAAGCTTTCTTT.

In this sample, this clone turned up once. This rearrangement joins TRBV20-1 to TRBJ2-1, with D possibly matching TRBD2 (5 bases). Per the germline V gene, CDR1 is DFQATT and CDR2 is SNEGSKA (reference sequence). V was clipped by 6 bases and J by 6 bases, with 9 bases between them. CDR3 length: 11 amino acids. CDR3 DNA sequence: TGCAGTGCGCGGACTCTCAATGAGCAGTTCTTC. Protein product: CSARTLNEQFF.

The V and J genes are TRBV14 and TRBJ1-1; possible D gene TRBD1, 6 bases. V was clipped by 1 base and J by 11 bases, with 20 bases between them. CDR3 size: 15 residues. Germline V gives CDR1 SGHDN, CDR2 FVKESK. The CDR3 nucleotides are TGTGCCAGCAGCCAAGTGCCCGCGGGGGCCTTTGAGGCTTTCTTT. It translates to CASSQVPAGAFEAFF.

J is TRBJ2-7 and V is TRBV6-5; TRBD2 might be the D (5 bases). Germline lookup yields CDR1 MNHEY and CDR2 SVGAGI. This CDR3 has 13 amino acids. With 0 bases removed from V and 4 bases from J, the gap between germline ends came to 7 bases. The CDR3, as DNA: TGTGCCAGCAGTTACTCGGGAGAGTACGAGCAGTACTTC. As protein: CASSYSGEYEQYF.

The rearrangement links TRBV2 to TRBJ1-2, with a possible D match to TRBD1 (5 bases). Germline lookup yields CDR1 SNHLY and CDR2 FYNNEI. The CDR3 has 13 amino acids. V was shortened by 3 bases and J by 3 bases, with 8 bases between the two germline ends. The CDR3 loop is CASSDRDYYGYTF. The CDR3 coding sequence is TGTGCCAGCAGTGATCGGGACTACTATGGCTACACCTTC. Variable domain in full (rest from reference TRBV2 and TRBJ1-2): EPEVTQTPSHQVTQMGQEVILRCVPISNHLYFYWYRQILGQKVEFLVSFYNNEISEKSEIFDDQFSVERPDGSNFTLKIRSTKLEDSAMYFCASSDRDYYGYTFGSGTRLTVV.

The V gene is TRBV13, the J gene TRBJ1-1; 12 positions match TRBD1. The J segment lost 5 bases and the V segment lost 5 bases, leaving 6 bases of the junction unmatched. The CDR3 consists of 15 residues. Germline V lookup: CDR1 PRHDT, CDR2 FYEKMQ (reference sequence). DNA for the CDR3: TGTGCCAGCAGCCCAGGGACAGGGGGCTGGACTGAAGCTTTCTTT. Residues: CASSPGTGGWTEAFF.

This chain connects TRBV5-4 to TRBJ2-7; D might be TRBD2 (6 bases). The CDR3 loop spans 15 amino acids. Germline V gene sequence: CDR1 SGHNT, CDR2 YYREEE (reference sequence). Trimming took 0 bases from V and 5 from J, leaving 15 bases between them. The CDR3 DNA sequence: TGTGCCAGCAGCTTGGGGGGGGATAGCCGGCACGAGCAGTACTTC. Translated: CASSLGGDSRHEQYF.

The gene calls are TRBV23-1 and TRBJ2-7; 7 positions match TRBD1. TRBV23-1 is sorted into the ORF group, with uncertain function. The CDR3 contains 14 residues. J lost 5 bases, V lost 4 bases, and 8 bases had no gene match. In nucleotides, the CDR3 is TGCGCCAGCAGTCGCCCGGGACAGTGTCACGAGCAGTACTTC. Translation gives CASSRPGQCHEQYF.

The CDR3 here is CASRNGGSGSGRAYEQYF. The CDR3, as DNA: TGCGCCAGCCGGAATGGTGGTAGCGGGAGCGGACGGGCCTACGAGCAGTACTTC. The chain recombines TRBV10-2 with TRBJ2-7, with 9 bases fitting TRBD2. Germline CDR1 WSHSY, CDR2 SAAADI. This CDR3 has 18 residues. Trimming removed 8 bases from V and 2 bases from J; junction bases left unmatched: 19.

The chain links TRBV6-1 to TRBJ2-2; 7 bases fit TRBD2. The V and J ends lost 10 bases and 5 bases, in that order; junction bases with no gene match: 7. This CDR3 is 13 amino acids long. The V gene's germline CDR1 is MNHNS and CDR2 SASEGT. CDR3 DNA: TGTGCCACCCATCGAGCGGGGACCGGGGAGCTGTTTTTT. Amino acids: CATHRAGTGELFF.

The chain couples TRBV10-3 to TRBJ2-3; 9 nucleotides match TRBD2. This CDR3 has 14 residues. Germline CDR1 reads ENHRY; CDR2 reads SYGVKD. With 10 bases clipped from V and 5 bases from J, the junction kept 10 bases outside the gene matches. This CDR3 is CATTGVSGRDTQYF. In nucleotides, the CDR3 is TGTGCCACCACAGGGGTTAGCGGGAGAGATACGCAGTATTTT.

The chain is built from TRBV2 and TRBJ2-1; TRBD2 matches 11 bases. Per the germline V gene, CDR1 is SNHLY and CDR2 is FYNNEI. CDR3 length: 18 residues. The trim removed 7 bases at V and 5 bases at J, leaving 16 bases unmatched. The CDR3 protein is CASNVVAGGANWDNEQFF. For the CDR3, the DNA is TGTGCCAGCAATGTCGTAGCGGGAGGGGCCAATTGGGACAATGAGCAGTTCTTC.

The chain carries TRBV5-1 and TRBJ1-3; D gene ambiguous. Germline CDR1 and CDR2: SGHRS and YFSETQ. This CDR3 has 13 residues. V was trimmed by 4 bases and J by 7 bases, leaving 12 bases between them. CDR3 protein: CASSRSPRNTIYF. The CDR3 nucleotides read TGCGCCAGCAGCCGCTCCCCGCGGAACACCATATATTTT.